This T cell receptor (beta chain) was captured in a study of breast tumors, draining lymph nodes, adjacent tissues. TCRdb independently ran MiXCR on the multiplex PCR reads; one entry per CDR3 protein. The sample lists about 94,000 distinct CDR3 sequences, around 30% seen once, with over 7.5% in the top ten. Findings of the study overall: Compared with lymph nodes, tumors were less diverse; compared with nontumor tissue, more.

Germline CDR1 reads SNHLY; CDR2 reads FYNNEI. The CDR3 covers 11 residues. Samples came from axillary lymph nodes draining the breast cancer. For this clonotype: Its antigen is still unknown. At one boundary the junction diverges from the germline segment, which might be a read error.

The chain couples TRBV2 to TRBJ1-2; D unclear. The sequenced sample consisted of axillary lymph node tissue. The sequence was obtained from a female donor with breast cancer. Some clones in this sample may be carry-over from other donors' samples. The CDR3: CAGSEVAGYTF. The CDR3 DNA follows: TGTGCCGGCAGTGAGGTAGCGGGCTACACCTTC.